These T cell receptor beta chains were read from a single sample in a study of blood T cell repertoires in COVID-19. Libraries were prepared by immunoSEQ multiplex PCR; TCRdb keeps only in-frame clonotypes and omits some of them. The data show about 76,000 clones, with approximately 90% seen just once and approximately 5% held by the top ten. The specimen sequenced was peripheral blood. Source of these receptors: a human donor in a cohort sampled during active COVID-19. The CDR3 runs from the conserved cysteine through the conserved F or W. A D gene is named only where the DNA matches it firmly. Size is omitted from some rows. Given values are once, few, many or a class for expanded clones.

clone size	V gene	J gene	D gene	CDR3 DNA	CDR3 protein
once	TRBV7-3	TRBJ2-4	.	TGTGCCAGCAGCGTGATTACAGCCGACCGCAAAAACATTCAGTACTTC	CASSVITADRKNIQYF
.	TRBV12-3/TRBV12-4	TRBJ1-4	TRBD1	TGTGCCAGCAGGACAGGGGACTGGGAAAAACTGTTTTTT	CASRTGDWEKLFF
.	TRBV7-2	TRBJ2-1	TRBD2	TGTGCCAGCAGCGGTATAGCGGGGGTCTGGGATGAGCAGTTCTTC	CASSGIAGVWDEQFF
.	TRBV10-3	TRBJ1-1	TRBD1	TGTGCCATCAGTCCTTTGCCGGGACAGCGAAACACTGAAGCTTTCTTT	CAISPLPGQRNTEAFF
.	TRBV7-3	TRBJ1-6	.	TGTGCCAGCAGCCTCGCCCCAGGGAGGAATTCACCCCTCCACTTT	CASSLAPGRNSPLHF
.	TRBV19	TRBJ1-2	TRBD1	TGTGCCAGTAGGTCGATGTCGACAGGGGGCGCCGACTATGGCTACACCTTC	CASRSMSTGGADYGYTF
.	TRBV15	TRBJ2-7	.	TGTGCCACCAGCAGAGGGGGGCAGGGTTCCTACGAGCAGTACTTC	CATSRGGQGSYEQYF
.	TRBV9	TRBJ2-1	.	TGTGCCAGCAGCCCCCGCGACCGGGAGTTGAGTGGGGGGTGGGATGAGCAGTTCTTC	CASSPRDRELSGGWDEQFF
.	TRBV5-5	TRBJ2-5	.	TGTGCCAGCAGCTTGTATGGACACGAAGAGACCCAGTACTTC	CASSLYGHEETQYF
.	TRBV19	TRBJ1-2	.	TGTGCCAGTAGTATCGGGACATACTATGGCTACACCTTC	CASSIGTYYGYTF
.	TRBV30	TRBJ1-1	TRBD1	TGTGCCTGGAGCACCGGGACAGGGATTACTGAAGCTTTCTTT	CAWSTGTGITEAFF
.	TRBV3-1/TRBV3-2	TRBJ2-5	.	TGTGCCAGCAGCCTTTGGGCGGGGGCGAGGTTGGAGACCCAGTACTTC	CASSLWAGARLETQYF
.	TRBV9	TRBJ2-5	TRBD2	TGTGCCAGCAGCGTGGGAGCGGGGGGCCACCAAGAGACCCAGTACTTC	CASSVGAGGHQETQYF
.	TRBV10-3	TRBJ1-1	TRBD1	TGTGCCATACGACAGGGGGAACCCACTGAAGCTTTCTTT	CAIRQGEPTEAFF
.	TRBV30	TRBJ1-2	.	TGTGCCTGGAGGTCAAGACAGACCTTTAACGAACCTCAAGGCTACACCTTC	CAWRSRQTFNEPQGYTF
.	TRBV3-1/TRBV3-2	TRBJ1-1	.	TGTGCCAGCAGCCCAGTACAGGGCCGGAACACTGAAGCTTTCTTT	CASSPVQGRNTEAFF
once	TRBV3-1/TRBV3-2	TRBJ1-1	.	TGTGCCACAGCCAATAGGGGCACTGAAGCTTTCTTT	CATANRGTEAFF
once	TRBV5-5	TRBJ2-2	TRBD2	TGTGCCAGCAGCTTGTATCTAGCGGGGTACCACACCGGGGAGCTGTTTTTT	CASSLYLAGYHTGELFF
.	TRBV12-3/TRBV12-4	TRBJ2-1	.	TGTGCCAGCAGTCTTGGGCTCTACAATGAGCAGTTCTTC	CASSLGLYNEQFF
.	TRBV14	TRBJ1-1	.	TGTGCCAGCAGCCAGAGGGGGATGTTGGTAGGGATGAACACTGAAGCTTTCTTT	CASSQRGMLVGMNTEAFF
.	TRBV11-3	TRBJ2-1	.	TGTGCCAGCAGCCCCGGAGGATTTCACAATGAGCAGTTCTTC	CASSPGGFHNEQFF
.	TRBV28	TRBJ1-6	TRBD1	TGTGCCAGCAGTTCCACTCCCGACAGGGCGAATTCACCCCTCCACTTT	CASSSTPDRANSPLHF
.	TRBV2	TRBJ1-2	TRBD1	TGTGCCAGCCTACAGGGGGCTTTCCACTATGGCTACACCTTC	CASLQGAFHYGYTF
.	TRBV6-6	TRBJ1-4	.	TGTGCCAGCAGTTACAGCAGGGGATGGGATGAAAAACTGTTTTTT	CASSYSRGWDEKLFF
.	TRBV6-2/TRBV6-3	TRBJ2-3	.	TGTGCCAGCAGTTACTCCGGACCTAGGGGGGATACGCAGTATTTT	CASSYSGPRGDTQYF
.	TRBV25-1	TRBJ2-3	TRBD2	TGTGCCAGCAGTGAAATTGCCCCAGGGACTAGCGGGGGAGATACGCAGTATTTT	CASSEIAPGTSGGDTQYF
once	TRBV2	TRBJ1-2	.	TGTGCCAGCAGTGATAGTCAGGGCTATGGCTACACCTTC	CASSDSQGYGYTF
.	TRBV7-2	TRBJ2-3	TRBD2	TGTGCCAGCAGCCCCGAACTAGCGGGGGGCGGCACAGATACGCAGTATTTT	CASSPELAGGGTDTQYF
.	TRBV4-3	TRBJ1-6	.	TGCGCCAGCAGCCCCGACGAGAGAGGGTATTCACCCCTCCACTTT	CASSPDERGYSPLHF
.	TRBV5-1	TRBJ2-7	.	TGCGCCAGCAATGGGCAAACCGAGCAGTACTTC	CASNGQTEQYF
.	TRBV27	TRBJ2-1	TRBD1	TGTGCCAGCAGGACAGGGGGCTCCTACAATGAGCAGTTCTTC	CASRTGGSYNEQFF
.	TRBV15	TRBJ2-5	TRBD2	TGTGCCACCAGCAGAGGACTAGCGGGACAAGAGACCCAGTACTTC	CATSRGLAGQETQYF
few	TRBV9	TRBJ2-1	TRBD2	TGTGCCAGCAGCTCCCGGACTAGTGCGATAGGCAATGAGCAGTTCTTC	CASSSRTSAIGNEQFF
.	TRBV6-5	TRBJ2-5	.	TGTGCCAGCAGTTACGGGTATACGGGGTTTTTGGAGACCCAGTACTTC	CASSYGYTGFLETQYF
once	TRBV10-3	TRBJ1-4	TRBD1	TGTGCCATCAGTGAGTCTCCACCGACAGGGGGTAATGAAAAACTGTTTTTT	CAISESPPTGGNEKLFF
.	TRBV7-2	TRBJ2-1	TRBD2	TGTGCCAGCAGCTTACGCGCGGGGGGGCTAAGTGAGCAGTTCTTC	CASSLRAGGLSEQFF
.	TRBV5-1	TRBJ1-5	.	TGCGCCAGCAGCTTGGGAGACAGTTACAATCAGCCCCAGCATTTT	CASSLGDSYNQPQHF
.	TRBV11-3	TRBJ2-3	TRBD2	TGTGCCAGCAGCTGTATCCCGGGACTAGCCTCAGATACGCAGTATTTT	CASSCIPGLASDTQYF
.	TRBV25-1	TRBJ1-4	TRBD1	TGTGCCAGCAGACCGGGACAGGGAAAACTGTTTTTT	CASRPGQGKLFF
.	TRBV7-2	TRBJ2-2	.	TGTGCCAGCAGCTTAGATGGGGGCCGAACCGGGGAGCTGTTTTTT	CASSLDGGRTGELFF
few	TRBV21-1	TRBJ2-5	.	TGTGCCAGCAGCAAAGGTGCCTCCGGGGGGTGGCCAGAGACCCAGTACTTC	CASSKGASGGWPETQYF
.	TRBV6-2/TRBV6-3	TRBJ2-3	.	TGTGCCAGCAGTTTCCAGGGCGGTGCAGATACGCAGTATTTT	CASSFQGGADTQYF
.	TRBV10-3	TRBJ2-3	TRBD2	TGTGCCATCACCCCCGGGACTAGCGGGGTTCGGTATTTT	CAITPGTSGVRYF
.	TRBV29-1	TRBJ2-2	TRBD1	TGCAGCACTCGGACAGGTCCGAACACCGGGGAGCTGTTTTTT	CSTRTGPNTGELFF
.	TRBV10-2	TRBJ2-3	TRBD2	TGCGCCAGCAGTGGACTAGCGGGGTTCACAGATACGCAGTATTTT	CASSGLAGFTDTQYF
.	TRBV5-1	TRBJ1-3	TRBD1	TGCGCCAGCAGCCCGGGACAGGGGGCCGGTTCTGGAAACACCATATATTTT	CASSPGQGAGSGNTIYF
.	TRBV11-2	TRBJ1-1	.	TGTGCCAGCAGCTCAGGGCGGAACACTGAAGCTTTCTTT	CASSSGRNTEAFF